This record covers a single TCR beta chain. Its antigen is unidentified. The CDR3 sequence is 14 residues long. The germline V and J ends were trimmed by 1 base and 4 bases, with 8 bases remaining between them. CDR1 and CDR2 from the germline V gene are SEHNR and FQNEAQ (reference sequence). The data belong to a study of cytomegalovirus exposure and HLA in healthy donors. Notes on the study in general: Cytomegalovirus association was listed for 150 or so TCR beta chains. Reports showed the classifier diagnosing cytomegalovirus status with high specificity and sensitivity. Subsequent analysis of the approximately 130 validation repertoires found a tendency for first-cohort TCR clusters to co-occur.

The validation cohort, a group of roughly 120 subjects, included the donors and was separate from the roughly 700-subject first cohort. Assay used: immunoSEQ multiplex PCR; TCRdb lists only in-frame clones, some missing. The table has about 120,000 clones, approximately 85% seen once; the top ten hold under 5%. The chain carries TRBV7-9 and TRBJ2-1; D is perhaps TRBD1 (5 bases). The sequence derives from a man aged 18 to 29 in good health and CMV-seronegative. The sample consisted of PBMCs. The CDR3 region is CASSLDGAYNEQFF. CDR3 sequence (DNA): TGTGCCAGCAGCTTAGATGGGGCTTACAATGAGCAGTTCTTC.